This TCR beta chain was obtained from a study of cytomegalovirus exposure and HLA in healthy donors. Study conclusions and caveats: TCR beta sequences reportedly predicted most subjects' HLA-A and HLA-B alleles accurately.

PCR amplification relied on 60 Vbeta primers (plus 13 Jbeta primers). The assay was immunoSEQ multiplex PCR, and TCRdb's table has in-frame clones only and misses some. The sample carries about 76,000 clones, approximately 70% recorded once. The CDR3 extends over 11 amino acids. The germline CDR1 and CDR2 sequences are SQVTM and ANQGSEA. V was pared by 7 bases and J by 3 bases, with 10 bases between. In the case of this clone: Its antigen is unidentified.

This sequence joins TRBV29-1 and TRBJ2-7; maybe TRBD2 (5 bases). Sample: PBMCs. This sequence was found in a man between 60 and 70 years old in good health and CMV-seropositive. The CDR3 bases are TGCAGCGCATTTGAGGGCTACGAGCAGTACTTC. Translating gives CSAFEGYEQYF.